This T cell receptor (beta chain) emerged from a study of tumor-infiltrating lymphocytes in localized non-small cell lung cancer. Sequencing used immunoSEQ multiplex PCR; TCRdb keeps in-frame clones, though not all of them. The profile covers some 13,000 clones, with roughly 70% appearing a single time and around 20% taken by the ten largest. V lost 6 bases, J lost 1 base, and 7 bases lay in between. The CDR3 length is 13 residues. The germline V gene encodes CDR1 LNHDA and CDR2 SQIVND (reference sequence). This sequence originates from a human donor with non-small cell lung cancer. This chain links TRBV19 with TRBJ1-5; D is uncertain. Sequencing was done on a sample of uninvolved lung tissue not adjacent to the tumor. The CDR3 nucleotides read TGTGCCAGTAGCCTCGGAAGCAATCAGCCCCAGCATTTT. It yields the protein CASSLGSNQPQHF.